This entry concerns a single T cell receptor beta chain. Its antigen is still unknown. The study ran its PCR with 60 Vbeta and 13 Jbeta primers. Sequencing was performed with immunoSEQ multiplex PCR; in TCRdb, only in-frame clones are kept and a portion is missing. The sample records under 100,000 clones, nearly 70% being singletons. Germline V gives CDR1 PRHDT, CDR2 FYEKMQ (reference sequence). The length of the CDR3 is 14 residues. Between the trimmed V and J ends, which lost 5 bases and 3 bases, there was a span of 14 bases. The data stem from a study of cytomegalovirus exposure and HLA in healthy donors. Study details: Earlier findings included nearly 120 million unique TCR beta sequences obtained from 150 million to 200 million T cells.

Whole-study findings and limits: Reports state that TCR beta sequences accurately predicted most subjects' HLA-A and HLA-B alleles.

This receptor was taken from a woman in her forties or fifties in good health and CMV-seropositive. The chain carries TRBV13 and TRBJ2-7; a weak D match, TRBD2 (6 bases). Source material: PBMCs. CDR3 nucleotide sequence: TGTGCCAGCAGCCCGGGACTCCAACTCTACGAGCAGTACTTC. It codes for CASSPGLQLYEQYF.